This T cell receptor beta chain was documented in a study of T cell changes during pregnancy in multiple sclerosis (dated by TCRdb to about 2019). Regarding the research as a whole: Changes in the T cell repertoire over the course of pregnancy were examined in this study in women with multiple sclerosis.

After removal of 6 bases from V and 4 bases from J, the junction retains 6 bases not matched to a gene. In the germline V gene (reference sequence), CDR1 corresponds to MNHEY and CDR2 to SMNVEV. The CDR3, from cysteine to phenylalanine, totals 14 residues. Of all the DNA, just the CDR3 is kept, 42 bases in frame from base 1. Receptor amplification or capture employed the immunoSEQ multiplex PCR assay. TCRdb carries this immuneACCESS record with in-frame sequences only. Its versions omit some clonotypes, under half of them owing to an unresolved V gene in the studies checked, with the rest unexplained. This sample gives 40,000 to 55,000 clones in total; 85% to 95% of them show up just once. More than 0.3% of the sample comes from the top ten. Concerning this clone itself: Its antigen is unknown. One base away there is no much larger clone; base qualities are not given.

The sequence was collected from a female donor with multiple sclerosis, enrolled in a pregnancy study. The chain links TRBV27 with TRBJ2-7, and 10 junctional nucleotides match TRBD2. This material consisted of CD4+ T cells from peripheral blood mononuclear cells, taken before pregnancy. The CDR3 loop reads CASSLSGRVYEQYF. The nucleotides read TGTGCCAGCAGCCTCAGCGGGAGGGTTTACGAGCAGTACTTC.